This entry is about one T cell receptor beta chain. The sample belongs to a study of blood T cell repertoires in COVID-19. Study in general: In each case, the material was cDNA or gDNA derived from T cells, B-cell-depleted T cells, or PBMCs.

The authors' processing: From reference gene primer amplification, estimates of nucleated cell counts were derived. Only in-frame clones appear in the TCRdb table, and some are missing; sequencing was by immunoSEQ multiplex PCR. V and J calls and clone size are as listed in that table; D and trimming were resolved from the DNA. The sample carries over 90,000 clones, around 90% recorded once. Looked up from germline, CDR1 is SGDLS and CDR2 is YYNGEE. CDR3 length: 14 amino acids. Trimming took off 2 bases at V and 5 bases at J, with 8 bases between the two ends. The specimen was peripheral blood. V is TRBV9 and J is TRBJ1-6, with a tentative D call TRBD1 (6 bases). The sequence was collected from a woman aged 70 to 79 with acute or convalescent COVID-19. The CDR3 DNA reads TGTGCCAGCAGCGTGGGACAAAATAATTCACCCCTCCACTTT. Its translation is CASSVGQNNSPLHF.